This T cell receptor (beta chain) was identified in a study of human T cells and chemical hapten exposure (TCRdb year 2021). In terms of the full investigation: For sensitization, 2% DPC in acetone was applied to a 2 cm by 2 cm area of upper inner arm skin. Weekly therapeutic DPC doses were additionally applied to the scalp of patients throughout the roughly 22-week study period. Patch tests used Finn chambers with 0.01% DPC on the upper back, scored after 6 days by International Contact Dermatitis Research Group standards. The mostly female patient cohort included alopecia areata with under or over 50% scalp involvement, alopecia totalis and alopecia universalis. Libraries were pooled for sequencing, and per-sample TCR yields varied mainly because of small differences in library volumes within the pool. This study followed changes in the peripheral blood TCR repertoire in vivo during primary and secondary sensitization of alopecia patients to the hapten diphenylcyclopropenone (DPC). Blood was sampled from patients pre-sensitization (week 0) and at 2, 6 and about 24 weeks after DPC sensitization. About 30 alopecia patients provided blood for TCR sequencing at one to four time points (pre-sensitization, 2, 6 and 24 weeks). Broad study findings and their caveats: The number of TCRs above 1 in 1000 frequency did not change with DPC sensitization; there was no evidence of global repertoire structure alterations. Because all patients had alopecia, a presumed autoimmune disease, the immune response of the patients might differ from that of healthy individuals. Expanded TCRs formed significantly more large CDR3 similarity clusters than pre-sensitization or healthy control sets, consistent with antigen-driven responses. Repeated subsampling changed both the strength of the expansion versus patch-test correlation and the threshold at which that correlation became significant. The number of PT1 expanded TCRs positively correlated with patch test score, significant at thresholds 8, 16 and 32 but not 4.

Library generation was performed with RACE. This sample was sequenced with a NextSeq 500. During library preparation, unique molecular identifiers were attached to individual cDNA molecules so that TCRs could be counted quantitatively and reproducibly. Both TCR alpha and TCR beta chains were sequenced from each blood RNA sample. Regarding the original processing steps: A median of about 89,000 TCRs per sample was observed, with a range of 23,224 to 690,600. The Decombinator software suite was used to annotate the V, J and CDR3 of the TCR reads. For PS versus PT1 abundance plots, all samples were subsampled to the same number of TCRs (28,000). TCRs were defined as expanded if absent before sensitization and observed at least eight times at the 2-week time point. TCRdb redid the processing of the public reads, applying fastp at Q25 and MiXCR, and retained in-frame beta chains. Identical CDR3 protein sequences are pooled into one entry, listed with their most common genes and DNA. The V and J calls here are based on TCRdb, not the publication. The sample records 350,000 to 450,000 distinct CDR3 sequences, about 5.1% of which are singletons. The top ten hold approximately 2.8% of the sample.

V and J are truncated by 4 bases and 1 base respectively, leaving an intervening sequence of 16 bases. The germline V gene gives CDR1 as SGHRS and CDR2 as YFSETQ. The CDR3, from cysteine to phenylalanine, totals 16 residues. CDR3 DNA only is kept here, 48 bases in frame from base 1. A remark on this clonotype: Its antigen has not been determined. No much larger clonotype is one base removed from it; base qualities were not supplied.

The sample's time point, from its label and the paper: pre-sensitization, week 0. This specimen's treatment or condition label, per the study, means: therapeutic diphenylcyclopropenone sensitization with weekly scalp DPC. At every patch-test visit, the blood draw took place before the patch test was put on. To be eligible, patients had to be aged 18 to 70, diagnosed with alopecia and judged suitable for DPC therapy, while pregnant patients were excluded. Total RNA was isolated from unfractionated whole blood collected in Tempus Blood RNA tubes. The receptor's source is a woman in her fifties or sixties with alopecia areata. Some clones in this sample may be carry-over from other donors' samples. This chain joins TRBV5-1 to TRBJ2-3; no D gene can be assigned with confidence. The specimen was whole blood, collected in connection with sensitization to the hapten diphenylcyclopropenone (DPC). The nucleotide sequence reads TGCGCCAGCAGCCCAAATGATCTCCGAGGCACAGATACGCAGTATTTT. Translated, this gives CASSPNDLRGTDTQYF.